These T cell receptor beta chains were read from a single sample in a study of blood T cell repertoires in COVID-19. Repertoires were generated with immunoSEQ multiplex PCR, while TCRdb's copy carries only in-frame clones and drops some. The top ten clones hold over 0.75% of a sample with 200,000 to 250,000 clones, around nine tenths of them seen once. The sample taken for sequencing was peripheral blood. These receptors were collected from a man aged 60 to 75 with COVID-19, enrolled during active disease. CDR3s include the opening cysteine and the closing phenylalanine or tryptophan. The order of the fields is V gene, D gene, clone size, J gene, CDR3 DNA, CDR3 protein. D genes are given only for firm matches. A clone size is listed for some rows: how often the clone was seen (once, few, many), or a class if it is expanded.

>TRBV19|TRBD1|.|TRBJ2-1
TGTGCCAGTAGTCGGGGACAGTCAACCAGGGGTGAGCAGTTCTTC
CASSRGQSTRGEQFF
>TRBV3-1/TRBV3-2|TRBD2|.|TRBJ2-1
TGTGCCAGCAGCCCCTGGGGCCAGCGGGGGGGGGATGAGCAGTTCTTC
CASSPWGQRGGDEQFF
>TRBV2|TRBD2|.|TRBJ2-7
TGTGCCAGCAGGTTAGCGGGGGGGCCACTCGAGCAGTACTTC
CASRLAGGPLEQYF
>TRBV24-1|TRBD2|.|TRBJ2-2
TGTGCCACCAGTGATACTAGCGGAGCGAACACCGGGGAGCTGTTTTTT
CATSDTSGANTGELFF
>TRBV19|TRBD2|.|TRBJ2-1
TGTGCCAGTAGTATGACGACTAGCGGGAGAGAAGAGCAGTTCTTC
CASSMTTSGREEQFF
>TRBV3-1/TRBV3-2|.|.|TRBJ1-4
TGTGCCAGCAGCCAAGGCGGGAACACTAATGAAAAACTGTTTTTT
CASSQGGNTNEKLFF
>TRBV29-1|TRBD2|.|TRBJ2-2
TGCAGCGGGACTAGCGGGAGGCGTACCGGGGAGCTGTTTTTT
CSGTSGRRTGELFF
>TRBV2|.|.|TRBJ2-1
TGTGCCAGCAGTCCCCCGGGGAGTGAGCAGTTCTTC
CASSPPGSEQFF
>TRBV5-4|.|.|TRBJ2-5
TGTGCCAGCAGGGGAAGAGGGTTAGAGACCCAGTACTTC
CASRGRGLETQYF
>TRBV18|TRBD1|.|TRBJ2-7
TGTGCCAGCTCATCGGGACAGGGAGGGTCCTACGAGCAGTACTTC
CASSSGQGGSYEQYF
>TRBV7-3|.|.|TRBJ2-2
TGTGCCAGCAGCTTAAGCAGGGATAACACCGGGGAGCTGTTTTTT
CASSLSRDNTGELFF
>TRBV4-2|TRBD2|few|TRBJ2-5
TGTGCCAGCAGCCAAGACGGACTAGCGGGATTTTGGGACTTC
CASSQDGLAGFWDF
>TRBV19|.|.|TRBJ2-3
TGTGCCAGTACCCTCTCCGCAACAGTAAGCACAGATACGCAGTATTTT
CASTLSATVSTDTQYF
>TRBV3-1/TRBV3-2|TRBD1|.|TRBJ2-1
TGTGCCAGCAGCCAGGCTTTAGGCAGGGGGTCTTTTAACGAGCAGTTCTTC
CASSQALGRGSFNEQFF
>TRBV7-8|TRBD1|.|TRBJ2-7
TGTGCCAGCGCTAATAACAGGGGTGACTACGAGCAGTACTTC
CASANNRGDYEQYF
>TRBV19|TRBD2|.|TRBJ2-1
TGTGCCAGTAGTACGCCAGAGCTCGATTTTAGCGGGGTTGTCTCGCAGTTCTTC
CASSTPELDFSGVVSQFF
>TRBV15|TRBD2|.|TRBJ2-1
TGTGCCACTAGCGGGACTAGCTCCTACAATGAGCAGTTCTTC
CATSGTSSYNEQFF
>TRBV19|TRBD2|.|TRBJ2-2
TGTGCCAGTAGTAAACTAGCGGGGGGAAACACCGGGGAGCTGTTTTTT
CASSKLAGGNTGELFF
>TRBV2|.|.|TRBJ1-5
TGTGCCAGCAGGGCCGTCCCTTGGGTTGGGGGGTTGACGGGACAGCCCCAGCATTTT
CASRAVPWVGGLTGQPQHF
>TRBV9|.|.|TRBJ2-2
TGTGCCAGCAGCGTTTATCAGGGAAACACCGGGGAGCTGTTTTTT
CASSVYQGNTGELFF
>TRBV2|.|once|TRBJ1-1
TGTGCCAGCAGGCAAGGGACTATCGAGGAAGCTTTCTTT
CASRQGTIEEAFF
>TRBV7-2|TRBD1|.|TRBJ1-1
TGTGCCAGCAGCAGAGGGGGCAGGGGCACTGAAGCTTTCTTT
CASSRGGRGTEAFF
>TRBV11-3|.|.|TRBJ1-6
TGTGCCAGCAGCTTAGATAGCAGCTATAATTCACCCCTCCACTTT
CASSLDSSYNSPLHF
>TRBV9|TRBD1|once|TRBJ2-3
TGTGCCAGCAGCCCCAGGGACAGGCCGCAGTATTTT
CASSPRDRPQYF
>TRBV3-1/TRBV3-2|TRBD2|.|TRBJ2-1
TGTGCCAGCAGCCCCGGACTAGCGGGTCTCAATGAGCAGTTCTTC
CASSPGLAGLNEQFF
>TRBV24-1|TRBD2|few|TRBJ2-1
TGTGCCACCAGTGACACTAGCGGCTCCTACAATGAGCAGTTCTTC
CATSDTSGSYNEQFF
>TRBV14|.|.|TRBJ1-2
TGTGCCAGCAGCGAAAAAAGAGGGTTAAACAGGGCGGACTATGGCTACACCTTC
CASSEKRGLNRADYGYTF
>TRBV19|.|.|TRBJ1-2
TGTGCCAGTAGACCCTCTGGAGGTAACTATGGCTACACCTTC
CASRPSGGNYGYTF
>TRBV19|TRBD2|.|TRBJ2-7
TGTGCCACCCATAGCGGGGGACCCGTATACGAGCAGTACTTC
CATHSGGPVYEQYF
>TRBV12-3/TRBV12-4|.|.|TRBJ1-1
TGTGCCAGCAGTTTACGACAGAACACTGAAGCTTTCTTT
CASSLRQNTEAFF
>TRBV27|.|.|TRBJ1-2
TGTGCCAGCAGCCCCGGGACGGGAGGTGTCTACACCTTC
CASSPGTGGVYTF
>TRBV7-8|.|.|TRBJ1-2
TGTGCCAGCAGCCGAGACAGGCCAGGGAGGGGCTACACCTTC
CASSRDRPGRGYTF
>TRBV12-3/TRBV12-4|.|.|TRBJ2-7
TGTGCCAGCAGGATCGGACAGTACGAGCAGTACTTC
CASRIGQYEQYF
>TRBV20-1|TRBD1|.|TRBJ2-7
TGCAGCGTACAGGGGACCTACGAGCAGTACTTC
CSVQGTYEQYF
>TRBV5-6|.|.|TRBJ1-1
TGTGCCAGCAGCTTGGCGGGGGTTAGCATGAACACTGAAGCTTTCTTT
CASSLAGVSMNTEAFF
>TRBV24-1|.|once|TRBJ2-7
TGTGCCACCAGTAAGACAGGTGCCTACGAGCAGTACTTC
CATSKTGAYEQYF
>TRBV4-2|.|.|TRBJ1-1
TGTGCCAGCAGCCAAAAGGGGGTAATGGCTGAAGCTTTCTTT
CASSQKGVMAEAFF
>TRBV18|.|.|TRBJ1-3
TGTGCCAGCTCACCTGTGCAGGGCGACGCTGGAAACACCATATATTTT
CASSPVQGDAGNTIYF
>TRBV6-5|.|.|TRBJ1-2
TGTGCCAGCAGATACCGAGACTATGGCTACACCTTC
CASRYRDYGYTF